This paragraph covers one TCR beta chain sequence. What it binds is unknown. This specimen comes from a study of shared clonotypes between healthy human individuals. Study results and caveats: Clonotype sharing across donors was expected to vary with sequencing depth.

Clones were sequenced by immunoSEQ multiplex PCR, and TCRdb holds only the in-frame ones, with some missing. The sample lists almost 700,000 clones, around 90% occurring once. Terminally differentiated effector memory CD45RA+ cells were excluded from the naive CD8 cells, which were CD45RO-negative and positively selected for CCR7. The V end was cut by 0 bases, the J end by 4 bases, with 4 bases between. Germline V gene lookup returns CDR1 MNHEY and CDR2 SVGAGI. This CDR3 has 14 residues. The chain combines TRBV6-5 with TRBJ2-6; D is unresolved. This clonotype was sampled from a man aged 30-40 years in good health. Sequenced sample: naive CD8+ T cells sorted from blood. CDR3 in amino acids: CASSYSPGANVLTF. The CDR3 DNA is TGTGCCAGCAGTTACTCACCGGGGGCCAACGTCCTGACTTTC.